The clone carrying this T cell receptor beta chain was seen many times. The sample comes from a study of human T cells and chemical hapten exposure. The germline V gene encodes CDR1 SGHRS and CDR2 YFSETQ. V was shortened by 0 bases and J by 3 bases, with 13 bases between the two germline ends. CDR3 length: 16 amino acids. It was from unfractionated whole blood that total RNA was extracted. Individual cDNA molecules each carried unique molecular identifiers attached by the library. As originally analysed: TCR counts had a median of approximately 96,000 per sample and spanned about 20,000 to 700,000. TCRdb fed the 5' RACE reads into MiXCR, producing one record per CDR3 protein. The authors' filters were not applied to this entry. This table holds about 140,000 distinct CDR3 sequences, about 4% found once.

V is TRBV5-1 and J is TRBJ2-1, with TRBD1 as a possible D gene (5 bases). This receptor was taken from a female donor in good health. CDR3 nucleotide sequence: TGCGCCAGCAGCTTGGCAGGGCACCCTATCTACAATGAGCAGTTCTTC. It encodes CASSLAGHPIYNEQFF.